The next 31 T cell receptor beta chains were all read from a single sample in a study of blood T cell repertoires in COVID-19. Here immunoSEQ multiplex PCR was the method, and the copy in TCRdb shows in-frame clones only, minus some. The data show about 280,000 clones, with roughly 85% seen just once and 4% to 6% held by the top ten. The sample taken for sequencing was peripheral blood. These receptors came from a man in his forties or fifties with active or convalescent COVID-19.

This clone showed up just once. For the CDR3, the DNA is TGTGCCAGCGGACGAGACAGGGTGAGGGCCTACGAGCAGTACTTC. Protein: CASGRDRVRAYEQYF. The V and J genes are TRBV6-5 and TRBJ2-7; TRBD1 matches at 7 bases. V lost 8 bases and J lost 2; bases outside the gene matches: 12. The CDR3 is 15 residues long. CDR1 MNHEY and CDR2 SVGAGI come from the germline V gene.

This CDR3 is CASSPASSYEQYF. The CDR3 nucleotides read TGTGCCAGCTCACCCGCCAGCTCCTACGAGCAGTACTTC. The genes are TRBV18 and TRBJ2-7; no definite D call. Germline CDR1 reads KGHSH; CDR2 reads LQKENI. Trimming stripped 3 bases from V and 0 bases from J, with 6 bases between. The CDR3 runs 13 residues.

The count of this clone is one. V usage is TRBV9 and J usage is TRBJ2-7; D not resolved. Between the trimmed V and J ends, which lost 4 bases and 3 bases, there was a span of 14 bases. The CDR3 runs to 14 residues. Germline-derived CDR1 and CDR2 are SGDLS and YYNGEE. The CDR3 reads CASSLGGVSYEQYF. CDR3 DNA: TGTGCCAGCAGCTTAGGCGGAGTCAGCTACGAGCAGTACTTC.

V and J are TRBV5-1 and TRBJ2-1; 11 bases agree with TRBD2. Germline V lookup: CDR1 SGHRS, CDR2 YFSETQ. CDR3 length: 18 amino acids. V lost 0 bases to trimming and J lost 3 bases; unmatched junction nucleotides: 8. CDR3 loop: CASSLEASGRPLYNEQFF. DNA for the CDR3: TGCGCCAGCAGCTTGGAGGCTAGCGGGAGGCCTCTCTACAATGAGCAGTTCTTC.

This clone was counted a few times. The chain has TRBV12-3 or TRBV12-4 and TRBJ2-7; D gene ambiguous. The CDR3 has 11 residues. Trimming shortened V by 3 bases and J by 5 bases, and 5 bases separated the two germline ends. The CDR3 loop is CASSFSDEQYF. CDR3 DNA sequence: TGTGCCAGCAGTTTTTCCGACGAGCAGTACTTC.

The rearrangement uses TRBV4-1 and TRBJ2-7; perhaps TRBD2 as D (6 bases). Germline CDR1 and CDR2: MGHRA and YSYEKL. CDR3 length: 16 residues. Trimming took off 3 bases at V and 1 base at J, with 16 bases between the two ends. The CDR3 is CASSQSPGSGSYEQYF. The CDR3 DNA follows: TGCGCCAGCAGCCAGAGCCCTGGTAGCGGATCCTACGAGCAGTACTTC.

The chain carries TRBV30 and TRBJ2-6; D is perhaps TRBD1 (5 bases). Germline values: CDR1 GTSNPN, CDR2 SVGIG (reference sequence). Trimming pared 0 bases from V and 1 base from J, leaving 10 bases between. This CDR3 has 16 residues. CDR3 amino acids: CAWSVGRVSGANVLTF. CDR3 coding DNA: TGTGCCTGGAGTGTAGGCAGGGTGTCTGGGGCCAACGTCCTGACTTTC.

This clone was detected only once. This sequence joins TRBV11-2 and TRBJ2-2; 7 nucleotides agree with TRBD1. Per germline, CDR1 SGHAT and CDR2 FQNNGV. Trimming cost V 5 bases and J 2 bases; bases outside gene matches: 5. The CDR3 has 15 amino acids. The CDR3 here is CASSRGQLNTGELFF. The CDR3 DNA is TGTGCCAGCAGCCGGGGACAGCTTAACACCGGGGAGCTGTTTTTT.

This clone was counted at least ten times. The chain links TRBV15 to TRBJ1-2; D is ambiguous. The V end lost 0 bases, the J end lost 5 bases, and 28 bases lay between the germline ends. This CDR3 has 20 residues. Germline V gene lookup returns CDR1 LNHNV and CDR2 YYDKDF (reference sequence). DNA for the CDR3: TGTGCCACCAGCAGAGATCTCCTCGGTCAATTTGAGGAGTTGGGTTATGGCTACACCTTC. Its translation is CATSRDLLGQFEELGYGYTF.

This clone turned up a few times. The V gene is TRBV19, the J gene TRBJ2-1; D not resolved. In germline, CDR1 is LNHDA, CDR2 SQIVND (reference sequence). The CDR3 contains 12 residues. The V gene lost 3 bases and the J gene lost 8 bases, with 8 bases spanning the gap. The CDR3 sequence is CASSMFGDEQFF. The CDR3 DNA reads as TGTGCCAGTAGTATGTTCGGAGATGAGCAGTTCTTC.

The genes are TRBV10-3 and TRBJ1-4; 8 positions agree with TRBD1. Germline assignment: CDR1 ENHRY and CDR2 SYGVKD. With 4 bases clipped from V and 0 bases from J, the junction kept 7 bases outside the gene matches. CDR3 length: 17 amino acids. DNA of the CDR3: TGTGCCATCAGTGCGAGGCAGGGGGCGGCAACTAATGAAAAACTGTTTTTT. Translation gives CAISARQGAATNEKLFF.

The chain couples TRBV7-8 to TRBJ2-2; D call uncertain. This CDR3 is built from 15 residues. Trimming removed 0 bases from V and 4 bases from J, with 9 bases in between. Germline CDR1 is SGHVS and CDR2 is FQNEAQ. The CDR3 DNA reads as TGTGCCAGCAGCTTAGCGCGCCTAGGCACCGGGGAGCTGTTTTTT. Translating it yields CASSLARLGTGELFF.

The chain uses TRBV29-1 and TRBJ1-1; unclear D gene. In germline, CDR1 is SQVTM, CDR2 ANQGSEA. V was cut by 4 bases and J by 3 bases, with 6 bases left in between. The CDR3 is made up of 11 amino acids. The DNA of the CDR3 is TGCAGCGTTGGGCAAGACACTGAAGCTTTCTTT. Its protein is CSVGQDTEAFF.

The chain has TRBV4-1 and TRBJ2-3; 8 bases are a match to TRBD2. The germline CDR1 and CDR2 sequences are MGHRA and YSYEKL. The CDR3 has 14 amino acids. Trimming cost V 3 bases and J 8 bases; bases outside gene matches: 7. CDR3 nucleotide sequence: TGCGCCAGCAGCCAGCCGGGACTAGTCGGTACGCAGTATTTT. It encodes CASSQPGLVGTQYF.

The chain links TRBV19 to TRBJ2-7; a weak D match, TRBD2 (6 bases). Germline V CDR1 and CDR2: LNHDA, SQIVND (reference sequence). Trimming shortened V by 2 bases and J by 3 bases, and 14 bases separated the two germline ends. The CDR3 runs 15 residues. CDR3: CASSIRPGDHYEQYF. The CDR3 DNA follows: TGTGCCAGTAGTATACGCCCGGGGGATCACTACGAGCAGTACTTC.

The chain employs TRBV2 and TRBJ2-1; 7 bases map to TRBD1. The CDR3 length is 15 residues. Unmatched junction bases numbered 6, after V lost 6 bases and J lost 1 base. CDR1 SNHLY and CDR2 FYNNEI come from the germline V gene. The CDR3 DNA reads as TGTGCCAGCAGGTTTGACAGGGCATCCTACAATGAGCAGTTCTTC. Encoded protein: CASRFDRASYNEQFF.

The chain's CDR3 is CASSLAGRDSPKQYF. DNA for the CDR3: TGTGCCAGCAGCTTGGCAGGGCGGGATAGCCCCAAGCAGTACTTC. The V gene is TRBV5-6, the J gene TRBJ2-7; tentatively, D is TRBD2 (6 bases). Per germline, CDR1 SGHDT and CDR2 YYEEEE. The CDR3 is 15 residues long. The germline V and J ends were trimmed by 0 bases and 8 bases, with 18 bases remaining between them.

V gene TRBV19 combines with J gene TRBJ2-1; D gene uncertain. The germline V gene encodes CDR1 LNHDA and CDR2 SQIVND (reference sequence). V lost 5 bases and J lost 7, with 21 bases in between. CDR3 length: 16 residues. The CDR3 reads CASSLEATYTPNEQFF. As DNA, the CDR3 is TGTGCCAGTAGTCTTGAAGCGACTTATACCCCAAATGAGCAGTTCTTC.

This chain joins TRBV7-6 and TRBJ1-6; TRBD1 might be the D (6 bases). CDR3 length: 16 amino acids. Per germline, CDR1 SGHVS and CDR2 FNYEAQ. The V and J ends lost 0 bases and 7 bases respectively, with 13 bases between them. The CDR3 DNA reads as TGTGCCAGCAGCTTAGCGGGAACAGGGACAAATTCACCCCTCCACTTT. Protein: CASSLAGTGTNSPLHF.

The chain uses TRBV2 and TRBJ1-3, with a weak D call TRBD1 (5 bases). There are 16 residues in the CDR3. Germline CDR1 reads SNHLY; CDR2 reads FYNNEI. The V and J ends lost 2 bases and 4 bases respectively, with 15 bases between them. Here the CDR3 DNA reads TGTGCCAGCAGTGAATATGGCAGGGCTTCAGGAAACACCATATATTTT. As protein: CASSEYGRASGNTIYF.

The chain carries TRBV9 and TRBJ2-2, with 9 bases identical to TRBD2. Trimming at V came to 4 bases and at J to 5 bases, leaving 9 bases not matched to a gene. This CDR3 spans 16 amino acids. Germline CDR1 SGDLS, CDR2 YYNGEE. CDR3 sequence: CASSPMGTSGTGELFF. CDR3 DNA: TGTGCCAGCAGCCCTATGGGAACTAGCGGGACCGGGGAGCTGTTTTTT.

The V gene is TRBV5-1, the J gene TRBJ2-1, with TRBD1 matching over 8 bases. The germline gives CDR1 SGHRS, CDR2 YFSETQ. The J segment lost 6 bases and the V segment lost 1 base, leaving 12 bases of the junction unmatched. The CDR3 length is 17 residues. CDR3 nucleotide sequence: TGCGCCAGCAGCTTGTTAGGGTCAGGGGGCATCCCCAATGAGCAGTTCTTC. It is translated as CASSLLGSGGIPNEQFF.

The gene calls are TRBV7-8 and TRBJ1-2; no clear D. V dropped 2 bases and J dropped 6 bases, with 7 bases sitting between them. Germline loops: CDR1 SGHVS, CDR2 FQNEAQ. This CDR3 has 12 amino acids. This chain's CDR3 is CASSLQVDGYTF. For the CDR3, the DNA is TGTGCCAGCAGCTTACAGGTTGATGGCTACACCTTC.

This clone was counted once. This chain links TRBV6-5 with TRBJ1-2; TRBD1 matches 7 bases. The CDR3 covers 15 residues. V lost 0 bases and J lost 6; bases outside the gene matches: 7. Germline-derived CDR1 and CDR2 are MNHEY and SVGAGI. The CDR3 sequence is CASSYSTQGENGYTF. The CDR3 DNA sequence: TGTGCCAGCAGTTACTCAACGCAGGGGGAGAATGGCTACACCTTC.

The V call is TRBV27, the J call TRBJ1-6, with a possible D match to TRBD1 (6 bases). The ends were cut back, 0 bases at V and 10 bases at J, with 16 bases in the middle. Germline assignment: CDR1 MNHEY and CDR2 SMNVEV (reference sequence). This CDR3 region has 16 residues. The CDR3 DNA follows: TGTGCCAGCAGTTTATCCCCTACAGGGTTATTATCACCCCTCCACTTT. Its translation: CASSLSPTGLLSPLHF.

This sequence joins TRBV11-2 and TRBJ2-1; TRBD2 matches at 11 bases. Germline CDR1 and CDR2: SGHAT and FQNNGV. J was trimmed by 3 bases and V by 1 base; bases with no gene match: 5. There are 17 residues in the CDR3. In nucleotides, the CDR3 is TGTGCCAGCAGCTTAGTAGCGGGAGGGCCCCTCTACAATGAGCAGTTCTTC. It specifies CASSLVAGGPLYNEQFF.

The chain combines TRBV18 with TRBJ1-2; D is unclear. The CDR3 is made up of 14 amino acids. The V gene lost 3 bases and the J gene lost 6 bases, with 14 bases spanning the gap. Germline V gives CDR1 KGHSH, CDR2 LQKENI. The CDR3 DNA is TGTGCCAGCTCACCGCAGGTCCACAAGGATGGCTACACCTTC. Translation gives CASSPQVHKDGYTF.

The chain combines TRBV4-1 with TRBJ2-1, with D possibly being TRBD1 (6 bases). The CDR3 is made up of 15 amino acids. The germline V gene has CDR1 MGHRA and CDR2 YSYEKL. V was pared by 5 bases and J by 1 base, with 12 bases between. CDR3 DNA sequence: TGCGCCAGCAGCGTCCGGGACATTTCCTACAATGAGCAGTTCTTC. Its protein product is CASSVRDISYNEQFF.

In this sample, this clone turned up once. The genes are TRBV7-7 and TRBJ1-3; TRBD1 is a possible D gene (5 bases). CDR1 is SSHAT, CDR2 FNYEAQ, per germline (reference sequence). The ends were cut back, 5 bases at V and 0 bases at J, with 14 bases in the middle. The CDR3 is 16 amino acids. This CDR3 is CASSPKGLLSGNTIYF. Written as DNA, the CDR3 is TGTGCCAGCAGCCCCAAGGGACTCCTCTCTGGAAACACCATATATTTT.

The chain carries TRBV13 and TRBJ2-1; TRBD2 matches at 10 bases. The junction had 5 bases not matched to a gene; V was cut back by 1 base and J by 8 bases. This CDR3 comprises 15 residues. Germline-derived CDR1 and CDR2 are PRHDT and FYEKMQ (reference sequence). The CDR3 DNA follows: TGTGCCAGCAGCTTAGCCAGCGGGAGGGACTATGAGCAGTTCTTC. Its protein is CASSLASGRDYEQFF.

V gene TRBV12-3 or TRBV12-4 combines with J gene TRBJ2-7; possibly TRBD2 for D (5 bases). The V end lost 6 bases, the J end lost 1 base, and 10 bases lay between the germline ends. The CDR3 totals 13 residues. This CDR3 is CASRGLDSYEQYF. CDR3 bases: TGTGCCAGCAGAGGACTGGATTCCTACGAGCAGTACTTC.